The clone carrying this T cell receptor (beta chain) was seen at least ten times. Building the TCR beta libraries relied on iRepertoire HTBI primers, and CDR3 regions underwent Arm-PCR. TCRdb fed the multiplex PCR reads into MiXCR, producing one record per CDR3 protein. The sample lists about 300,000 distinct CDR3 sequences, roughly 18% occurring once. Time point noted: newly diagnosed GD, antithyroid drugs for less than 3 months. There was RNA extracted from PBMCs, and the TCR library was made from it. Into tubes containing EDTA, roughly 8.8 milliliters of peripheral blood were drawn. The data were obtained in a study of regulatory T cells in long-lasting Graves disease. CDR3 length: 15 residues. Trimming cost V 3 bases and J 1 base, with 12 bases left between them. From germline, CDR1 is KGHSH and CDR2 LQKENI.

The TCR sequence derives from a female donor with Graves disease. The source was peripheral blood mononuclear cells (PBMCs), collected at new diagnosis, from a patient treated with antithyroid drugs. J is TRBJ2-5 and V is TRBV18; no firm D call. In DNA form, the CDR3 reads TGTGCCAGCTCACCCCAGTTGGGCTCCCAAGAGACCCAGTACTTC. Protein product: CASSPQLGSQETQYF.